This T cell receptor beta chain was observed in a study of beta chain features in type 1 diabetes. Study-level background: Age, gender, cell numbers and subset yield matched between patients and controls. Notes on the study in general: A moderate, significant TCRB CDR3 shortening appeared in type 1 diabetes across four CD4+ subsets. Researchers could not determine here whether HLA type influences TCRB rearrangement. The naive, central memory and Treg TCRB repertoires looked more alike in patients than they did in healthy donors.

Sorting of CD4+ naive, central memory, regulatory and stem cell-like memory cells was performed via CD45RO/CCR7/CD25/CD127/CD95/CD27. Sequencing targeted expressed TCRB transcripts, as all isolated RNA had been reverse transcribed. Only in-frame clones appear in the TCRdb table, and some are missing; sequencing was by immunoSEQ multiplex PCR. The sample includes some 350,000 clones, 8.5% to 10% of them seen just once. Trimming stripped 2 bases from V and 2 bases from J, with 7 bases between. The CDR3 covers 14 residues. Germline V gene lookup returns CDR1 ENHRY and CDR2 SYGVKD. As concerns this clone: Its antigen remains unidentified.

Material for sequencing was central memory CD4+ T cells from blood. The sequence derives from a man aged 25 to 40 with type 1 diabetes. V usage is TRBV10-3 and J usage is TRBJ2-1; D may be TRBD2 (5 bases). The CDR3 DNA sequence: TGTGCCATCAGTGAGGGACTCACCTACAATGAGCAGTTCTTC. It is translated as CAISEGLTYNEQFF.